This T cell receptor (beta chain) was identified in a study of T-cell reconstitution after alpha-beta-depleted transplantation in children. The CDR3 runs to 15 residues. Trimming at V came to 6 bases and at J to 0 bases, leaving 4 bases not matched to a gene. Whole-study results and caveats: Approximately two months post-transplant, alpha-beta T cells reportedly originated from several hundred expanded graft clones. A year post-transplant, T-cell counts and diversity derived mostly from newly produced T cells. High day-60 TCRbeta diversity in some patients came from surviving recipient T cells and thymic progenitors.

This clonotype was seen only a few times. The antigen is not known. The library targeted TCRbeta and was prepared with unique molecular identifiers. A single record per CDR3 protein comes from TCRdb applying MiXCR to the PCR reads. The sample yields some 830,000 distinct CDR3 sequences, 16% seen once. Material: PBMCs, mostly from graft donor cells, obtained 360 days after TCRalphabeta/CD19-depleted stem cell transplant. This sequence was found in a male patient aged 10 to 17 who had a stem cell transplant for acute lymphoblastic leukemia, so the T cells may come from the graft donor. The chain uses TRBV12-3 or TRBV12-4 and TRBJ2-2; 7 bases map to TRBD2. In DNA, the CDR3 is TGTGCCAGCAGGGCTAGCGGAACGAACACCGGGGAGCTGTTTTTT. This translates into CASRASGTNTGELFF.